The 4 T cell receptor beta chains listed next were all sequenced from one sample in a study of cytomegalovirus exposure and HLA in healthy donors. PCR employed 60 Vbeta and 13 Jbeta primers. The data were produced by immunoSEQ multiplex PCR, yet TCRdb's version contains in-frame clones alone and is incomplete. Here the sample spans over 100,000 clones, around 77% being singletons. Sequencing used PBMCs. The receptors originated from a man in his thirties or forties in good health and CMV-seronegative.

The rearrangement uses TRBV18 and TRBJ1-6, with D hard to call. Germline CDR1 reads KGHSH; CDR2 reads LQKENI. The CDR3 contains 15 residues. V was trimmed by 3 bases and J by 0 bases, leaving 6 bases between them. CDR3 DNA: TGTGCCAGCTCACCGGGGAGCTCCTATAATTCACCCCTCCACTTT. Its protein is CASSPGSSYNSPLHF. The whole variable domain, remainder taken from reference TRBV18 and TRBJ1-6, is NAGVMQNPRHLVRRRGQEARLRCSPMKGHSHVYWYRQLPEEGLKFMVYLQKENIIDESGMPKERFSAEFPKEGPSILRIQQVVRGDSAAYFCASSPGSSYNSPLHFGNGTRLTVT.

This clone was seen more than once but under ten times. The gene calls are TRBV4-3 and TRBJ1-4; the D is unclear. The V gene's germline CDR1 is LGHNA and CDR2 YSLEER. The CDR3 covers 13 residues. The V end was cut by 1 base, the J end by 8 bases, with 8 bases between. The CDR3 protein is CASSQVFGEKLFF. CDR3 nucleotide sequence: TGCGCCAGCAGCCAAGTTTTCGGGGAAAAACTGTTTTTT.

This chain connects TRBV30 to TRBJ2-1, with D perhaps TRBD2 (5 bases). Germline CDR1 is GTSNPN and CDR2 is SVGIG (reference sequence). Trimming left V 1 base short and J 6 bases short, with 13 bases between. The CDR3 contains 14 residues. The CDR3 region has the DNA TGTGCCTGGAGTGCATCCGGGGATCCCAATGAGCAGTTCTTC. Protein sequence: CAWSASGDPNEQFF.

The V call is TRBV28, the J call TRBJ1-5; unclear D gene. This CDR3 has 13 amino acids. The ends were cut back, 2 bases at V and 4 bases at J, with 6 bases in the middle. Germline V lookup: CDR1 MDHEN, CDR2 SYDVKM. CDR3 in DNA: TGTGCCAGCAGTTTAGCAGTAAATCAGCCCCAGCATTTT. Its protein is CASSLAVNQPQHF.